Reported below is one T cell receptor beta chain. The V and J ends lost 6 bases and 6 bases, in that order; junction bases with no gene match: 7. CDR3 length: 14 residues. Germline values: CDR1 SGHTA, CDR2 FQGTGA. This sample stems from a study of cytomegalovirus exposure and HLA in healthy donors. With 60 Vbeta and 13 Jbeta primers, the PCR was carried out. Repertoires were generated with immunoSEQ multiplex PCR, while TCRdb's copy carries only in-frame clones and drops some. The sample shows a few hundred thousand clones, about 80% of them seen only once. Sequenced input: PBMCs. The chain joins TRBV7-3 to TRBJ1-1, with TRBD1 matching 10 bases. The clonotype comes from a girl aged 2-15 years in good health and CMV-seronegative. This CDR3 is CASSLTGGDAEAFF. Here the CDR3 DNA reads TGTGCCAGCAGTCTGACAGGGGGCGATGCTGAAGCTTTCTTT.